This TCR beta chain was retrieved from a study of regulatory T cells in long-lasting Graves disease. Study-level background: Persistence in Graves' disease denoted antithyroid drug use beyond 5 years alongside positive TSH receptor antibodies. Findings of the study overall: Persistent disease exhibited a predilection for TRBV28, TRBJ1-2 and TRBJ2-5.

This clonotype was counted a few times. As yet, its antigen is unknown. TCR beta libraries were built with iRepertoire HTBI primers and Arm-PCR of CDR3 regions. One entry per CDR3 protein, called by TCRdb with MiXCR from the multiplex PCR reads. The sample yields 700,000 or so distinct CDR3 sequences, roughly 30% seen once. This CDR3 comprises 13 residues. The junction had 7 bases not matched to a gene; V was cut back by 6 bases and J by 5 bases. Germline lookup yields CDR1 SGHKS and CDR2 YYEKEE (reference sequence). Time point specified: persistent/refractory GD, antithyroid drugs over 5 years with positive TRAb. PBMC RNA was the source of the TCR library. About 8.8 milliliters of peripheral blood went into EDTA tubes.

The sequencing used peripheral blood mononuclear cells (PBMCs), collected when the disease was refractory, from a patient treated with antithyroid drugs. The origin of this receptor is a female donor with Graves disease. The chain combines TRBV5-5 with TRBJ1-2; 7 nucleotides agree with TRBD1. The CDR3 here is CASIRGTDYGYTF. The CDR3 DNA is TGTGCCAGCATCCGAGGGACAGATTATGGCTACACCTTC.